A single T cell receptor (beta chain) is shown here with its context. This sample is part of a study of control samples from healthy donors and cancer patients. Here immunoSEQ multiplex PCR was the method, and the copy in TCRdb shows in-frame clones only, minus some. The sample holds 80,000 to 100,000 clones; about 91% are singletons and the top ten take around an eighth. Germline CDR1 is SNHLY and CDR2 is FYNNEI. CDR3 length: 17 residues. The trim removed 4 bases at V and 0 bases at J, leaving 5 bases unmatched. This TCR was sampled from a man between 25 and 39 years old in good health. Sequencing was performed on blood. The rearrangement links TRBV2 to TRBJ2-3; 12 bases are a match to TRBD2. Written as DNA, the CDR3 is TGTGCCAGCAGTGCCTGGACTAGCGGGATGAGCACAGATACGCAGTATTTT. Translating it yields CASSAWTSGMSTDTQYF.